These 30 T cell receptor beta chains were sequenced from one sample in a study of blood T cell repertoires in COVID-19. TCRdb's table, derived via immunoSEQ multiplex PCR, lists solely in-frame clones and lacks some. The profile covers 80,000 to 95,000 clones, with about 91% appearing a single time and about 2% taken by the ten largest. Sequencing used peripheral blood. Receptors originate from a human donor with active COVID-19. The donor label of this sample is uncertain.

The chain is built from TRBV18 and TRBJ1-1; no clear D. Trimming removed 4 bases from V and 1 base from J, with 13 bases in between. There are 15 residues in the CDR3. Germline CDR1 is KGHSH and CDR2 is LQKENI. CDR3 DNA sequence: TGTGCCAGCTCACGGTCCCTCCCTAAGAACACTGAAGCTTTCTTT. This gives the protein CASSRSLPKNTEAFF.

The J gene is TRBJ2-4, the V gene TRBV4-1, with 7 bases lining up with TRBD2. V shed 4 bases, J shed 7 bases, and the junction held 4 bases outside the gene matches. This CDR3 has 13 residues. Germline CDR1 MGHRA, CDR2 YSYEKL. CDR3 bases: TGCGCCAGCAGCCCCTGGGAGGGGAACATTCAGTACTTC. Residues: CASSPWEGNIQYF.

The CDR3 reads CASSYRGGSNEKLFF. In DNA, the CDR3 is TGCGCCAGCAGCTATAGAGGGGGATCTAATGAAAAACTGTTTTTT. The V and J genes are TRBV4-3 and TRBJ1-4, with D possibly TRBD1 on 6 matching bases. The CDR3 covers 15 residues. The V gene's germline CDR1 is LGHNA and CDR2 YSLEER. Deletions cut 5 bases from V and 3 bases from J, with 13 bases between.

The chain has TRBV24-1 and TRBJ1-2; D remains unclear. Trimming shortened V by 3 bases and J by 4 bases, and 5 bases separated the two germline ends. CDR1 and CDR2 (germline): KGHDR, SFDVKD. There are 12 residues in the CDR3. Here the CDR3 reads CATSDRGYGYTF. CDR3 nucleotides: TGTGCCACCAGTGATCGGGGCTATGGCTACACCTTC.

The chain joins TRBV4-2 to TRBJ1-3; TRBD1 matches 7 bases. CDR3 length: 17 amino acids. The germline V gene has CDR1 LGHNA and CDR2 YNFKEQ. With 1 base clipped from V and 0 bases from J, the junction kept 6 bases outside the gene matches. The CDR3 DNA sequence: TGTGCCAGCAGCCAAGTCCCGGGACAGCACTCTGGAAACACCATATATTTT. As protein: CASSQVPGQHSGNTIYF.

The chain joins TRBV27 to TRBJ2-7, with 8 bases identical to TRBD1. There are 14 residues in the CDR3. The junction had 6 bases not matched to a gene; V was cut back by 5 bases and J by 3 bases. The germline CDR1 and CDR2 sequences are MNHEY and SMNVEV (reference sequence). DNA for the CDR3: TGTGCCAGCAGTAGAAGGGACAGGATCTACGAGCAGTACTTC. It translates to CASSRRDRIYEQYF.

The chain has TRBV10-2 and TRBJ2-7, with a tentative D call TRBD2 (7 bases). V was cut by 6 bases and J by 2 bases, with 14 bases left in between. CDR1 is WSHSY and CDR2 is SAAADI in the germline V gene. There are 14 residues in the CDR3. CDR3 nucleotide sequence: TGCGCCAGCAGCTTCTCGGGGGGCACCTACGAGCAGTACTTC. Protein product: CASSFSGGTYEQYF.

This clone appeared a single time. The rearrangement uses TRBV5-5 and TRBJ2-1; 9 bases match TRBD2. The length of the CDR3 is 19 residues. The junction had 12 bases not matched to a gene; V was cut back by 2 bases and J by 0 bases. Germline V gene data show CDR1 as SGHKS and CDR2 as YYEKEE (reference sequence). CDR3 DNA sequence: TGTGCCAGCAGCTTTTCCCCAGCTAGCGGGGTAAGCTCCTACAATGAGCAGTTCTTC. As protein: CASSFSPASGVSSYNEQFF.

The gene calls are TRBV27 and TRBJ1-4; tentatively, D is TRBD1 (5 bases). Germline-derived CDR1 and CDR2 are MNHEY and SMNVEV (reference sequence). CDR3 size: 15 residues. The V gene lost 8 bases and the J gene lost 0 bases, with 13 bases spanning the gap. This CDR3 is CASGTTDATNEKLFF. The CDR3 coding sequence is TGTGCCAGCGGAACGACAGACGCAACTAATGAAAAACTGTTTTTT.

J is TRBJ1-2 and V is TRBV24-1, with 7 bases that match TRBD1. Trimming cost V 12 bases and J 7 bases; bases outside gene matches: 4. Germline V gives CDR1 KGHDR, CDR2 SFDVKD. This CDR3 contains 10 residues. CDR3: CAGQVGGYTF. CDR3 in DNA: TGTGCCGGACAGGTTGGTGGCTACACCTTC.

The chain is built from TRBV12-3 or TRBV12-4 and TRBJ1-2; D unresolved. Trimming took off 6 bases at V and 5 bases at J, with 7 bases between the two ends. CDR3 length equals 11 residues. CDR3: CASSYDYGYTF. CDR3 nucleotides: TGTGCCAGCAGCTACGATTATGGCTACACCTTC.

The genes are TRBV7-9 and TRBJ2-1; D is perhaps TRBD2 (6 bases). The CDR3 extends over 13 amino acids. V lost 5 bases to trimming and J lost 10 bases, with 15 bases between them. The V gene's germline CDR1 is SEHNR and CDR2 FQNEAQ (reference sequence). The CDR3 DNA follows: TGTGCCAGCAGCGGATACAGCCGGGGGGAGCAGTTCTTC. This gives the protein CASSGYSRGEQFF.

The chain has TRBV6-5 and TRBJ2-1, with D possibly TRBD1 on 5 matching bases. V gave up 7 bases and J gave up 9 bases, with 19 bases separating them. Per the germline V gene, CDR1 is MNHEY and CDR2 is SVGAGI. The CDR3 totals 14 residues. CDR3 amino acids: CASKRGALAAEQFF. Here the CDR3 DNA reads TGTGCCAGCAAGCGTGGGGCTCTTGCGGCTGAGCAGTTCTTC.

This clone occurred a few times. The J gene is TRBJ1-1, the V gene TRBV6-1, with D possibly being TRBD1 (5 bases). V was cut by 3 bases and J by 5 bases, with 13 bases left in between. Looked up from germline, CDR1 is MNHNS and CDR2 is SASEGT. The CDR3 extends over 14 amino acids. The CDR3 DNA is TGTGCCAGCAGTGAGTTCAGGGTTGATACTGAAGCTTTCTTT. Translating gives CASSEFRVDTEAFF.

The chain links TRBV6-6 to TRBJ2-3, with 7 bases matching TRBD1. Germline V gene lookup returns CDR1 MNHNY and CDR2 SVGAGI (reference sequence). The CDR3 totals 15 residues. The trim removed 0 bases at V and 5 bases at J, leaving 5 bases unmatched. DNA of the CDR3: TGTGCCAGCAGTTACTCGACAGGGCGAGGAGATACGCAGTATTTT. Its translation is CASSYSTGRGDTQYF.

The chain uses TRBV19 and TRBJ1-5; D call uncertain. V gave up 5 bases and J gave up 4 bases, with 21 bases separating them. The length of the CDR3 is 17 residues. CDR1 is LNHDA and CDR2 is SQIVND in the germline V gene (reference sequence). The CDR3 here is CASSPSEGKSWNQPQHF. The CDR3 coding sequence is TGTGCCAGTAGTCCCTCCGAGGGCAAATCGTGGAATCAGCCCCAGCATTTT.

The chain links TRBV5-1 to TRBJ2-7, with 7 positions matching TRBD1. Germline lookup yields CDR1 SGHRS and CDR2 YFSETQ. V shed 0 bases and J 1 base; nucleotides not matched to a gene: 7. CDR3 size: 16 residues. In DNA, the CDR3 is TGCGCCAGCAGCTTGGAGGGACAGATTCCTTCCTACGAGCAGTACTTC. This gives the protein CASSLEGQIPSYEQYF.

This chain connects TRBV5-1 to TRBJ2-5, with 10 bases matching TRBD2. Unmatched junction bases numbered 4, after V lost 7 bases and J lost 1 base. Germline CDR1 is SGHRS and CDR2 is YFSETQ. CDR3 length: 14 amino acids. In DNA form, the CDR3 reads TGCGCCAGCGGGATAGCGGGGGGCCAAGAGACCCAGTACTTC. Amino acids: CASGIAGGQETQYF.

The genes are TRBV6-5 and TRBJ1-4, with 7 bases that match TRBD1. CDR1 and CDR2 (germline): MNHEY, SVGAGI. After removal of 5 bases from V and 3 bases from J, the junction contained 6 bases not matched to a gene. This CDR3 comprises 15 residues. CDR3 protein: CASSPTGDSNEKLFF. The DNA for the CDR3 is TGTGCCAGCAGTCCTACAGGGGATTCTAATGAAAAACTGTTTTTT.

V gene TRBV6-1 combines with J gene TRBJ2-3, with D maybe TRBD2 (6 bases). Germline V CDR1 and CDR2: MNHNS, SASEGT. The CDR3 length is 16 residues. The V and J ends lost 1 base and 9 bases respectively, with 20 bases between them. This CDR3 reads CASSEVGFGGGETQYF. CDR3 bases: TGTGCCAGCAGTGAAGTAGGTTTTGGCGGCGGGGAGACGCAGTATTTT.

This clone was seen only once. The V and J genes are TRBV6-5 and TRBJ1-2; D gene ambiguous. Trimming removed 4 bases at V and 6 bases at J, with 12 bases between. Germline CDR1 is MNHEY and CDR2 is SVGAGI. CDR3 size: 13 residues. The CDR3 loop reads CASSSGRLDGYTF. The CDR3, as DNA: TGTGCCAGCAGTTCCGGCAGGTTGGATGGCTACACCTTC.

This chain joins TRBV3-1 (or the pseudogene TRBV3-2) and TRBJ1-1; D call uncertain. The CDR3 is 12 residues long. The germline CDR1 and CDR2 sequences are LGHDT and YNNKEL (reference sequence). V was clipped by 1 base and J by 5 bases, with 5 bases between them. The CDR3 region has the DNA TGTGCCAGCAGCCAAGTATTTACTGAAGCTTTCTTT. Protein: CASSQVFTEAFF.

V is TRBV28 and J is TRBJ1-5, with D possibly TRBD1 on 5 matching bases. The length of the CDR3 is 15 residues. CDR1 is MDHEN, CDR2 SYDVKM, per germline. The germline V and J ends were trimmed by 8 bases and 2 bases, with 16 bases remaining between them. The CDR3 here is CASRGGARGNQPQHF. CDR3 DNA: TGTGCCAGCCGGGGAGGGGCGAGGGGCAATCAGCCCCAGCATTTT.

The genes are TRBV23-1 and TRBJ1-5; the match to TRBD1 covers 11 bases. TRBV23-1 carries the ORF label, with uncertain function. The junction had 10 bases not matched to a gene; V was cut back by 3 bases and J by 0 bases. The CDR3 spans 19 residues. The CDR3 bases are TGCGCCAGCAGTCAGGTAGGACAGGGGGCTAAGGATAGCAATCAGCCCCAGCATTTT. Translating gives CASSQVGQGAKDSNQPQHF.

The rearrangement joins TRBV7-9 to TRBJ2-5; possibly TRBD2 for D (6 bases). V lost 3 bases and J 2 bases, leaving 16 bases between the germline ends. The V gene's germline CDR1 is SEHNR and CDR2 FQNEAQ (reference sequence). The CDR3 is made up of 16 amino acids. The CDR3: CASSLVGSLLQETQYF. The CDR3 nucleotides are TGTGCCAGCAGCTTGGTCGGGAGCCTCCTACAAGAGACCCAGTACTTC.

The rearrangement joins TRBV6-4 to TRBJ1-1, with no clear D. The V and J ends lost 3 bases and 1 base respectively, with 6 bases between them. The length of the CDR3 is 13 residues. Germline loops: CDR1 MRHNA, CDR2 SNTAGT. In nucleotides, the CDR3 is TGTGCCAGCAGTGAGTTTCAGAACACTGAAGCTTTCTTT. This codes for CASSEFQNTEAFF.

This chain links TRBV28 with TRBJ2-1, with 12 bases matching TRBD2. Germline V gene data show CDR1 as MDHEN and CDR2 as SYDVKM. Trimming at V came to 6 bases and at J to 4 bases, leaving 4 bases not matched to a gene. The CDR3 runs to 15 residues. The CDR3 spells CASRNLAGGYNEQFF. The CDR3 DNA sequence: TGTGCCAGCAGGAATCTAGCGGGGGGGTACAATGAGCAGTTCTTC.

The V and J genes are TRBV28 and TRBJ2-5, with D possibly matching TRBD1 (6 bases). CDR1 is MDHEN, CDR2 SYDVKM, per germline. The CDR3 consists of 13 residues. V gave up 2 bases and J gave up 7 bases, with 11 bases separating them. The CDR3 reads CASSLLGAGTQYF. The CDR3 coding sequence is TGTGCCAGCAGTTTACTGGGGGCCGGGACCCAGTACTTC.

The V call is TRBV25-1, the J call TRBJ2-5, with 8 positions matching TRBD2. The CDR3 length is 11 residues. V dropped 9 bases and J dropped 5; count of bases not matched to a gene: 2. Germline V gene lookup returns CDR1 MGHDK and CDR2 SYGVNS. The CDR3 reads CASSGAETQYF. The CDR3 nucleotides read TGTGCCAGTAGCGGGGCCGAGACCCAGTACTTC.

This chain joins TRBV28 and TRBJ1-5; the D is unclear. The CDR3 totals 15 residues. The germline V and J ends were trimmed by 2 bases and 5 bases, with 13 bases remaining between them. The germline CDR1 and CDR2 sequences are MDHEN and SYDVKM. The DNA for the CDR3 is TGTGCCAGCAGTTTAACTGGCCTGGGAGATCAGCCCCAGCATTTT. Protein: CASSLTGLGDQPQHF.